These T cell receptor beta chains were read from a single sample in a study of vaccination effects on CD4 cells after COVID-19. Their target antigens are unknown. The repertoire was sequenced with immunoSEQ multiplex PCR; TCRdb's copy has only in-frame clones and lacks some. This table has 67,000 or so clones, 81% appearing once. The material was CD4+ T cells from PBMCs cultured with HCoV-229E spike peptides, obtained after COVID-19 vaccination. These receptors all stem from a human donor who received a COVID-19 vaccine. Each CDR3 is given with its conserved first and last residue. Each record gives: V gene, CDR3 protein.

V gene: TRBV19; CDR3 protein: CASSPTGTTGELFF
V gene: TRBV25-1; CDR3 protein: CASRNEHRSTEAFF
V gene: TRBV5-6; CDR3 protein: CASSLGSGIRQYF
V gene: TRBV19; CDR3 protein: CASSIGQGARNTEAFF
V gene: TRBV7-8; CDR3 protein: CASSLLTRGALNNEQFF
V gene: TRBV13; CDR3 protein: CASSPDITDTQYF
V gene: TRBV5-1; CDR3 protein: CASSLAPPQETQYF
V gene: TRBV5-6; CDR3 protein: CASSLYGLTTKETQYF
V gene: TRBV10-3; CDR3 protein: CAISESLARTGELFF
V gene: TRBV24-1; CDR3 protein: CATSDTGYFGGYTF
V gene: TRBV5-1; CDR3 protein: CASSLVGVLNSPLHF
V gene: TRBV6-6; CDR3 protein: CASSPGLAGASDTQYF
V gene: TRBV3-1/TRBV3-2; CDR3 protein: CASSQVYSGNTIYF
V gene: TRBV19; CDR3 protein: CASSNRGHVDTQYF
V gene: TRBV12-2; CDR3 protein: CASRLKKLAGGLGNEQFF
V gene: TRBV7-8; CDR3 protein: CASSLVEAQYF
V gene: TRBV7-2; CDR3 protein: CASSLVSGTAETQYF
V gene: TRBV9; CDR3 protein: CASSPQGRLNTEAFF
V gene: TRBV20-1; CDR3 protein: CSASVTGELFF
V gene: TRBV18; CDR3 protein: CASSPIPGYTNYGYTF
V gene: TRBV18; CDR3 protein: CAASATSTDTQYF
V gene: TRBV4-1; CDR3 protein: CASSQDSGDRGDEQFF
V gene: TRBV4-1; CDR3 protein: CASSPRDTYRTGNTIYF
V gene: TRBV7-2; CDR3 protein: CASSLIGSDGYTF
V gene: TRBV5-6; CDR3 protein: CASSLISPDRGHNEQFF
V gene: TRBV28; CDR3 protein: CASSPGTLNSPLHF
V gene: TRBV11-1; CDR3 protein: CASSLLVGLDTEAFF
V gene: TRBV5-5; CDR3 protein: CASSWAGTSGGAKYF
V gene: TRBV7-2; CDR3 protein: CASSLYSRGKEQFF